This is a list of T cell receptor beta chains from one sample in a study of blood T cell repertoires in COVID-19. Libraries were prepared by immunoSEQ multiplex PCR; TCRdb keeps only in-frame clonotypes and omits some of them. The sample holds about 200,000 clones, 70% to 90% seen once. Sample: PBMCs or T cells enriched from blood (not recorded which). The receptors here all came from a woman between 18 and 29 years old who had recovered from COVID-19. The CDR3 runs from the conserved cysteine through the conserved F or W. The D gene is left open where the match is weak. Not all rows give a size; the values are once, few, many and, for expanded clones, a class.

V gene	J gene	D gene	clone size	CDR3 DNA	CDR3 protein
TRBV18	TRBJ2-5	-	-	TGTGCCAGCTCACCAGGACCCTCGGGGGCCCAGTACTTC	CASSPGPSGAQYF
TRBV27	TRBJ2-6	TRBD1	medium-sized	TGTGCCAGCAGTACGCACGGGACAGCCGGGGCCAACGTCCTGACTTTC	CASSTHGTAGANVLTF
TRBV11-2	TRBJ1-3	-	-	TGTGCCAGCAGCGCCCGACAGCTCTCTAACTCTGGAAACACCATATATTTT	CASSARQLSNSGNTIYF
TRBV9	TRBJ2-2	TRBD1	-	TGTGCCAGCAGCGCAGGGGGCTCCTACACCGGGGAGCTGTTTTTT	CASSAGGSYTGELFF
TRBV10-3	TRBJ1-6	TRBD1	-	TGTGCCATCAGTGAATGGGACAGGGGCTCCTATAATTCACCCCTCCACTTT	CAISEWDRGSYNSPLHF
TRBV5-6	TRBJ1-2	-	once	TGTGCCAGCAGCTTGAATTCCGTTAACTATGGCTACACCTTC	CASSLNSVNYGYTF
TRBV7-9	TRBJ1-2	-	-	TGTGCCAGCAGCTTAGATGCCCCGGGTTACACCTTC	CASSLDAPGYTF
TRBV9	TRBJ2-3	TRBD2	-	TGTGCCAGCAGCGTAGCTAGCGGGAGAAGCACAGATACGCAGTATTTT	CASSVASGRSTDTQYF
TRBV3-1/TRBV3-2	TRBJ1-1	-	once	TGTGCCAGCACCGAGGGGGGGGGCCGTTCGAACACTGAAGCTTTCTTT	CASTEGGGRSNTEAFF
TRBV5-1	TRBJ1-2	TRBD1	-	TGCGCCAGCAGCCCGGACAGGGGGGCCTATGGCTACACCTTC	CASSPDRGAYGYTF
TRBV6-2/TRBV6-3	TRBJ1-5	TRBD1	-	TGTGCCAGCAGCGACAGGGGAGTACAGCCCCAGCATTTT	CASSDRGVQPQHF
TRBV28	TRBJ1-1	TRBD1	-	TGTGCCAGCACCCTGACAGGGTTTGGTGAAGCTTTCTTT	CASTLTGFGEAFF
TRBV30	TRBJ2-5	-	-	TGTGCCTGGAGAGGGGAAACCTCCTTCTGGGGAAGGGGGGAGACCCAGTACTTC	CAWRGETSFWGRGETQYF
TRBV7-9	TRBJ2-3	TRBD2	-	TGTGCCAGCAGCCTGACTAGCGGGGGGGCTAGGAGCACAGATACGCAGTATTTT	CASSLTSGGARSTDTQYF
TRBV6-1	TRBJ1-2	-	-	TGTGCCAGCAGTGATGGTGGGACACTGTATGGCTACACCTTC	CASSDGGTLYGYTF
TRBV18	TRBJ1-5	-	-	TGTGCCAGCTCACTAAACGATCAGGGAAATCAGCCCCAGCATTTT	CASSLNDQGNQPQHF
TRBV27	TRBJ1-5	-	-	TGTGCCAGCAGTTCCCGTAGTTCGGGTAGCAATCAGCCCCAGCATTTT	CASSSRSSGSNQPQHF
TRBV13	TRBJ2-7	TRBD2	-	TGTGCCAGCAGCCTTAGCGGGGCTATCTCCTACGAGCAGTACTTC	CASSLSGAISYEQYF
TRBV5-8	TRBJ1-6	-	-	TGTGCCAGCAGGTCCAGGGCCCGGTTCAATTCACCCCTCCACTTT	CASRSRARFNSPLHF
TRBV12-5	TRBJ1-1	-	once	TGTGCTAGTGGCCTGATGGAGGTGACTGAAGCTTTCTTT	CASGLMEVTEAFF
TRBV7-9	TRBJ1-6	TRBD1	-	TGTGCCAGCAGAAAGAACGGGACAGTTTATTCACCCCTCCACTTT	CASRKNGTVYSPLHF
TRBV24-1	TRBJ1-1	-	-	TGTGCCACCAGTGATTCGGACACTGAAGCTTTCTTT	CATSDSDTEAFF
TRBV30	TRBJ2-3	TRBD2	-	TGTGCCTGGACAAACGGGGGGACTAGCACAGATACGCAGTATTTT	CAWTNGGTSTDTQYF
TRBV2	TRBJ2-1	TRBD2	-	TGTGCCAGCAGTGAAGGCGGTAGCGGGGCCCCCGATGAGCAGTTCTTC	CASSEGGSGAPDEQFF
TRBV29-1	TRBJ2-1	-	-	TGCAGCGTTGAAGGTCCGAGACAGGATGTTGATCGGTCCTCCTACAATGAGCAGTTCTTC	CSVEGPRQDVDRSSYNEQFF
TRBV5-5	TRBJ2-1	TRBD1	-	TGTGCCAGCCGTTTCATCCGACAGGGAGCTGAAAATGAGCAGTTCTTC	CASRFIRQGAENEQFF